One TCR beta chain is described in this entry. Its specificity is not known. These data are taken from a study of cytomegalovirus exposure and HLA in healthy donors. Notes on the study in general: Later on, a genetic analysis was performed. It linked a missense variant in DCLRE1C with V- and J-gene trimming of TCR beta. The availability of immune exposure information extended only to CMV serostatus.

The PCR had 60 Vbeta and 13 Jbeta primers. Original data processing: Unique TCR beta chains totaled some 80 million in a later count, with about 11 million of them shared. Produced via immunoSEQ multiplex PCR; TCRdb's table is partial and in-frame only. That table furnishes V, J and clone size, whereas the DNA furnished D and trimming. This table lists approximately 130,000 clones. Trimming took 0 bases from V and 4 from J, leaving 13 bases between them. The CDR3 has 15 residues. The germline V gene has CDR1 SGHRS and CDR2 YFSETQ. The material sequenced was PBMCs. This receptor was obtained from a woman aged 55-70 years in good health and CMV-seronegative. The gene calls are TRBV5-1 and TRBJ1-1, with D perhaps TRBD1 (6 bases). CDR3 protein: CASSLARGGPTEAFF. CDR3 DNA: TGCGCCAGCAGCTTGGCCCGGGGGGGGCCCACTGAAGCTTTCTTT.